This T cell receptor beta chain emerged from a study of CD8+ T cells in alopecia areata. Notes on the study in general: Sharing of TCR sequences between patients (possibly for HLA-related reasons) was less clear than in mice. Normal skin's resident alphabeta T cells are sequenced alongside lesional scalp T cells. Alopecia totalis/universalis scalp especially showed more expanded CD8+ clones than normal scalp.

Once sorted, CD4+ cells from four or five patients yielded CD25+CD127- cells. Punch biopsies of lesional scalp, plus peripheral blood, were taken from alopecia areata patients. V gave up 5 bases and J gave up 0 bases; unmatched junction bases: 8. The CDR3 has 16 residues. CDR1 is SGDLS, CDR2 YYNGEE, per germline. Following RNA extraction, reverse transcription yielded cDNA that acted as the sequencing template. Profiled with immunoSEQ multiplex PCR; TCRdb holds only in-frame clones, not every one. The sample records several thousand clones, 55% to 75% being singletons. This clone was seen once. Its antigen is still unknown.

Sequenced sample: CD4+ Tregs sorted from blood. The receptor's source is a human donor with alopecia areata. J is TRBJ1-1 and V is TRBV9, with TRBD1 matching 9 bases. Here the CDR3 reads CASREQGAKMNTEAFF. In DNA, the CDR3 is TGTGCCAGCAGAGAACAGGGGGCGAAGATGAACACTGAAGCTTTCTTT.